A single sample is the source of the 14 T cell receptor beta chains below, sequenced in a study of identical twins. TCRdb re-analysed the 5' RACE reads in MiXCR, keeping a single row per CDR3 protein. The repertoire holds just over 500,000 distinct CDR3 sequences, around 20% seen once, with around 0.91% in the top ten. The data also belong to a second study, concerning T cells expressing NK-cell markers.

Sequenced input: CD4+ T cells sorted from blood. The receptors were sampled from a woman aged 18-29 years in good health.

This clonotype was detected many times. V usage is TRBV5-1 and J usage is TRBJ1-1, with TRBD1 identical over 7 bases. This CDR3 is 16 amino acids long. CDR1 SGHRS and CDR2 YFSETQ come from the germline V gene. The V and J ends lost 4 bases and 6 bases, in that order; junction bases with no gene match: 15. The CDR3 region has the DNA TGCGCCAGCAGCCTGACAGGGACTTTTTTTAAACCTGAAGCTTTCTTT. As protein: CASSLTGTFFKPEAFF.

This clonotype has more than one count but fewer than ten. This chain links TRBV10-1 with TRBJ2-2; the D is unclear. V lost 3 bases, J lost 0 bases, and 11 bases lay in between. Per the germline V gene, CDR1 is WNHNN and CDR2 is SYGVQD (reference sequence). The CDR3 extends over 16 amino acids. DNA for the CDR3: TGCGCCAGCAGTGACTCTCGACTGTCGAACACCGGGGAGCTGTTTTTT. It yields the protein CASSDSRLSNTGELFF.

In its sample, this clonotype was seen a few times. The J gene is TRBJ2-2, the V gene TRBV10-3, with D unclear. V lost 0 bases to trimming and J lost 1 base, with 6 bases between them. Germline V gene lookup returns CDR1 ENHRY and CDR2 SYGVKD. The CDR3 contains 15 residues. The CDR3 sequence: CAISESKGNTGELFF. DNA for the CDR3: TGTGCCATCAGTGAGTCAAAAGGGAACACCGGGGAGCTGTTTTTT.

As to this clonotype: One base away lies a much larger clone, so this may be a sequencing read error. The chain carries TRBV6-1 and TRBJ1-4, with D uncertain. The germline CDR1 and CDR2 sequences are MNHNS and SASEGT. V dropped 6 bases and J dropped 5 bases, with 4 bases sitting between them. The CDR3 sequence is 11 residues long. The chain's CDR3 is CASSFNEKLFF. CDR3 coding DNA: TGTGCCAGCAGCTTCAATGAAAAACTGTTTTTT.

This clonotype was counted only a few times. The chain is built from TRBV7-2 and TRBJ2-1; 12 nucleotides line up with TRBD2. Per the germline V gene, CDR1 is SGHTA and CDR2 is FQGNSA. The CDR3 sequence is 15 residues long. V trimming: 5 bases; J trimming: 10 bases; junction bases outside the gene matches: 9. In nucleotides, the CDR3 is TGTGCCAGCAGCGTCAAGGCAGGACTAGCGGGGGAGCAGTTCTTC. This codes for CASSVKAGLAGEQFF.

This clonotype was observed many times. The V and J genes are TRBV4-3 and TRBJ2-1, with 10 bases matching TRBD2. Germline loops: CDR1 LGHNA, CDR2 YSLEER. V shed 0 bases, J shed 13 bases, and the junction held 6 bases outside the gene matches. The CDR3 consists of 14 residues. CDR3 nucleotide sequence: TGCGCCAGCAGCCAAGATAGGAGCGGGAGGGCTCAGTTCTTC. The encoded protein is CASSQDRSGRAQFF.

This clonotype was seen a handful of times. The chain joins TRBV11-3 to TRBJ2-5; tentative D call: TRBD1 (5 bases). V lost 5 bases, J lost 0 bases, and 10 bases lay in between. Germline V gives CDR1 SGHNT, CDR2 YENEEA. The CDR3 runs to 14 residues. CDR3: CASSQLGHQETQYF. CDR3 coding DNA: TGTGCCAGCAGCCAACTGGGGCACCAAGAGACCCAGTACTTC.

Note on this clonotype: Relative to the germline gene, one junction end is altered; a read error may explain this. This chain connects TRBV27 to TRBJ2-7; possible D gene TRBD2, 6 bases. This CDR3 comprises 16 residues. Looked up from germline, CDR1 is MNHEY and CDR2 is SMNVEV (reference sequence). CDR3 amino acids: CTSSLSRRAAPYEQYF. The CDR3 DNA reads TGCACCAGCAGTTTATCGAGGAGGGCGGCCCCCTACGAGCAGTACTTC.

This clonotype came up a few times. This chain links TRBV7-2 with TRBJ1-6; the match to TRBD1 covers 8 bases. The CDR3 consists of 13 residues. Germline lookup yields CDR1 SGHTA and CDR2 FQGNSA. Unmatched junction bases numbered 5, after V lost 5 bases and J lost 11 bases. The CDR3 region has the DNA TGTGCCAGCAGCCAAACGACAGGGGCACCCCTCCACTTT. It yields the protein CASSQTTGAPLHF.

The J gene is TRBJ2-7, the V gene TRBV3-1; 7 bases match TRBD1. V shed 2 bases, J shed 0 bases, and the junction held 4 bases outside the gene matches. This CDR3 has 15 residues. The germline V gene has CDR1 LGHDT and CDR2 YNNKEL (reference sequence). In nucleotides, the CDR3 is TGTGCCAGCAGCCAATCAGGGGGTCACTCCTACGAGCAGTACTTC. This gives the protein CASSQSGGHSYEQYF.

The genes are TRBV4-2 and TRBJ1-2; 10 nucleotides agree with TRBD1. Trimming cost V 4 bases and J 13 bases; bases outside gene matches: 18. This CDR3 has 16 residues. Germline V gives CDR1 LGHNA, CDR2 YNFKEQ. Written as DNA, the CDR3 is TGTGCCAGCAGCCGGGGACTCGGGACAGGGGCTATGGTGGGCACCTTC. Residues: CASSRGLGTGAMVGTF.

The rearrangement uses TRBV4-3 and TRBJ1-2; no reliable D call. This CDR3 is 15 amino acids long. Germline loops: CDR1 LGHNA, CDR2 YSLEER. The V end lost 0 bases, the J end lost 7 bases, and 15 bases lay between the germline ends. CDR3 sequence (DNA): TGCGCCAGCAGCCAAGATCCCGGGTGGCTGCCTGGCTACACCTTC. Amino acids: CASSQDPGWLPGYTF.

This clonotype was counted ten times or more. A junction end diverges from the germline sequence, so it may reflect a read error. This chain joins TRBV12-3 or TRBV12-4 and TRBJ2-1; D is perhaps TRBD1 or TRBD2 (6 bases each). The CDR3 is made up of 17 amino acids. The CDR3 loop reads CASSPTGGGTSHNEQFF. CDR3 DNA: TGTGCCAGCAGCCCTACCGGGGGCGGAACCTCCCACAATGAGCAGTTCTTC.

The rearrangement links TRBV3-1 to TRBJ1-6; TRBD1 is a possible D gene (6 bases). The CDR3 loop spans 12 amino acids. With 3 bases removed from V and 14 bases from J, the gap between germline ends came to 11 bases. In germline, CDR1 is LGHDT, CDR2 YNNKEL (reference sequence). For the CDR3, the DNA is TGTGCCAGCAGCCACCGGACAGAGGCCCTCCACTTT. Amino acids: CASSHRTEALHF.